Presented here are 21 T cell receptor beta chains from one specimen sequenced in a study of blood T cell repertoires in COVID-19. Produced via immunoSEQ multiplex PCR; TCRdb's table is partial and in-frame only. The sample comprises roughly 100,000 clones, approximately 90% of which are singletons, and under 6.5% rests with the top ten. Sequencing used peripheral blood. These TCRs come from a woman in her forties or fifties with COVID-19, enrolled during active disease.

This clone is a singleton in its sample. The chain employs TRBV9 and TRBJ2-3; TRBD2 might be the D (5 bases). V lost 4 bases to trimming and J lost 1 base, with 13 bases between them. CDR1 is SGDLS, CDR2 YYNGEE, per germline. CDR3 length: 15 amino acids. The CDR3 is CASSKEGYRTDTQYF. The CDR3 DNA sequence: TGTGCCAGCAGCAAAGAGGGATATCGCACAGATACGCAGTATTTT.

This chain joins TRBV6-2 or TRBV6-3 and TRBJ2-7, with TRBD2 identical over 15 bases. Germline lookup yields CDR1 MNHEY and CDR2 SVGEGT. This CDR3 is built from 18 residues. V gave up 5 bases and J gave up 1 base; unmatched junction bases: 9. CDR3 amino acids: CASSQRGLAGGFSYEQYF. The CDR3 DNA reads as TGTGCCAGCAGTCAACGGGGACTAGCGGGGGGCTTTTCCTACGAGCAGTACTTC.

Only a few counts were recorded for this clone. This chain links TRBV6-5 with TRBJ1-5, with 8 positions matching TRBD1. The CDR3 sequence is 14 residues long. J gave up 7 bases and V 5 bases, and 7 bases lay outside the gene matches. From germline, CDR1 is MNHEY and CDR2 SVGAGI. The chain's CDR3 is CASSQQGAGQPQHF. The DNA of the CDR3 is TGTGCCAGCAGTCAGCAGGGGGCTGGACAGCCCCAGCATTTT.

J is TRBJ2-5 and V is TRBV20-1; TRBD2 matches at 7 bases. The junction had 7 bases not matched to a gene; V was cut back by 3 bases and J by 3 bases. The CDR3 is 14 amino acids. In germline, CDR1 is DFQATT, CDR2 SNEGSKA (reference sequence). CDR3 protein: CSASGGTTKETQYF. CDR3 bases: TGCAGTGCTAGTGGAGGGACTACCAAAGAGACCCAGTACTTC.

The rearrangement links TRBV3-1 (or the pseudogene TRBV3-2) to TRBJ2-5; tentatively, D is TRBD1 (6 bases). Trimming cost V 3 bases and J 5 bases, with 16 bases left between them. The CDR3 runs to 15 residues. Germline assignment: CDR1 LGHDT and CDR2 YNNKEL (reference sequence). The CDR3 loop reads CASSQARGLRETQYF. CDR3 in DNA: TGTGCCAGCAGCCAGGCTAGGGGGTTAAGGGAGACCCAGTACTTC.

The chain combines TRBV5-1 with TRBJ2-1; 13 bases agree with TRBD2. The CDR3 has 16 residues. Germline values: CDR1 SGHRS, CDR2 YFSETQ. Unmatched junction bases numbered 6, after V lost 2 bases and J lost 7 bases. CDR3 amino acids: CASSLMTSGGKNEQFF. The CDR3 region has the DNA TGCGCCAGCAGCTTAATGACTAGCGGGGGGAAAAATGAGCAGTTCTTC.

J is TRBJ2-7 and V is TRBV7-9, with 9 bases lining up with TRBD2. V lost 5 bases to trimming and J lost 3 bases; unmatched junction nucleotides: 11. The CDR3 runs to 16 residues. The V gene's germline CDR1 is SEHNR and CDR2 FQNEAQ (reference sequence). The CDR3 region has the DNA TGTGCCAGCAGCGACGACGGACTAGCGTGGTTCTACGAGCAGTACTTC. It is translated as CASSDDGLAWFYEQYF.

This chain links TRBV7-8 with TRBJ2-3, with unresolved D. Trimming left V 3 bases short and J 3 bases short, with 4 bases between. CDR3 length: 12 residues. CDR1 is SGHVS and CDR2 is FQNEAQ in the germline V gene. For the CDR3, the DNA is TGTGCCAGCAGCTTTTCGACAGATACGCAGTATTTT. This encodes CASSFSTDTQYF.

The gene calls are TRBV28 and TRBJ2-1; 9 bases agree with TRBD2. CDR3 length equals 16 residues. Trimming at V came to 6 bases and at J to 0 bases, leaving 6 bases not matched to a gene. Germline loops: CDR1 MDHEN, CDR2 SYDVKM. The CDR3 loop is CASRPSGGPSYNEQFF. CDR3 bases: TGTGCCAGCAGACCAAGCGGGGGGCCCTCCTACAATGAGCAGTTCTTC.

This clone has only a few counts. The chain recombines TRBV7-3 with TRBJ1-6, with D perhaps matching TRBD1 (5 bases). This CDR3 is built from 14 residues. Trimming took 0 bases from V and 10 from J, leaving 10 bases between them. The germline V gene has CDR1 SGHTA and CDR2 FQGTGA. In DNA, the CDR3 is TGTGCCAGCAGCTTAACAGGGGTGGGATCACCCCTCCACTTT. This sequence encodes CASSLTGVGSPLHF.

V gene TRBV5-1 combines with J gene TRBJ2-3; 11 bases are a match to TRBD2. V shed 2 bases, J shed 1 base, and the junction held 3 bases outside the gene matches. The CDR3 consists of 16 residues. The germline V gene has CDR1 SGHRS and CDR2 YFSETQ. The CDR3 bases are TGCGCCAGCAGCTTTATACTAGCGGGGGGCACAGATACGCAGTATTTT. This sequence encodes CASSFILAGGTDTQYF. The variable domain in full, with the rest retrieved from reference TRBV5-1 and TRBJ2-3, is KAGVTQTPRYLIKTRGQQVTLSCSPISGHRSVSWYQQTPGQGLQFLFEYFSETQRNKGNFPGRFSGRQFSNSRSEMNVSTLELGDSALYLCASSFILAGGTDTQYFGPGTRLTVL.

The chain joins TRBV4-1 to TRBJ1-4; D is unresolved. There are 13 residues in the CDR3. Between the trimmed V and J ends, which lost 3 bases and 7 bases, there was a span of 9 bases. Germline V gene lookup returns CDR1 MGHRA and CDR2 YSYEKL. CDR3 in DNA: TGCGCCAGCAGCCAGAGCCCTTTTGAAAAACTGTTTTTT. It yields the protein CASSQSPFEKLFF.

The V call is TRBV7-9, the J call TRBJ1-2; D call uncertain. CDR3 length equals 15 residues. V was cut by 7 bases and J by 0 bases, with 15 bases left in between. From germline, CDR1 is SEHNR and CDR2 FQNEAQ (reference sequence). The CDR3, as DNA: TGTGCCAGCACGACAAGGGAGCGGGCTAACTATGGCTACACCTTC. Translating it yields CASTTRERANYGYTF.

The V and J genes are TRBV5-1 and TRBJ2-3; D is perhaps TRBD2 (5 bases). Germline V CDR1 and CDR2: SGHRS, YFSETQ. This CDR3 spans 15 amino acids. V was trimmed by 2 bases and J by 6 bases, leaving 16 bases between them. The CDR3 nucleotides are TGCGCCAGCAGCTTCCGGGGAATTTCGCGGGATACGCAGTATTTT. Amino acid sequence: CASSFRGISRDTQYF.

This chain connects TRBV3-1 (or the pseudogene TRBV3-2) to TRBJ2-1, with 7 bases matching TRBD2. Germline loops: CDR1 LGHDT, CDR2 YNNKEL (reference sequence). V lost 0 bases to trimming and J lost 1 base; unmatched junction nucleotides: 6. The CDR3 totals 17 residues. This CDR3 reads CASSQDGEAGSYNEQFF. CDR3 bases: TGTGCCAGCAGCCAAGATGGGGAAGCGGGGTCCTACAATGAGCAGTTCTTC.

Concerning this clone itself: Other DNA sequences in the sample encode the same CDR3. This rearrangement joins TRBV4-2 to TRBJ2-7; no firm D call. This CDR3 has 14 amino acids. From germline, CDR1 is LGHNA and CDR2 YNFKEQ. V lost 0 bases and J lost 2, with 8 bases in between. The CDR3 DNA reads TGTGCCAGCAGCCAAGATCTCGGTCCCTACGAGCAGTACTTC. Encoded protein: CASSQDLGPYEQYF.

The chain couples TRBV3-1 (or the pseudogene TRBV3-2) to TRBJ2-3; 14 bases align to TRBD2. CDR1 is LGHDT and CDR2 is YNNKEL in the germline V gene (reference sequence). The CDR3 covers 17 residues. The V and J ends lost 3 bases and 2 bases, in that order; junction bases with no gene match: 4. CDR3 nucleotide sequence: TGTGCCAGCAGCCAGGGGGGACTAGCGGGGGTCACAGATACGCAGTATTTT. This codes for CASSQGGLAGVTDTQYF.

This clone appeared a few times. V gene TRBV5-1 combines with J gene TRBJ2-3; TRBD2 matches 7 bases. The trim removed 3 bases at V and 4 bases at J, leaving 8 bases unmatched. Germline V gene lookup returns CDR1 SGHRS and CDR2 YFSETQ. This CDR3 region has 15 residues. This CDR3 is CASSSSSGDSDTQYF. The CDR3 DNA follows: TGCGCCAGCAGCTCTTCGAGCGGGGACTCAGATACGCAGTATTTT.

In regard to this clone: Different DNA sequences within this sample yield the same CDR3. This chain joins TRBV6-5 and TRBJ1-2; 7 nucleotides align to TRBD1. This CDR3 region has 13 residues. V shed 6 bases, J shed 3 bases, and the junction held 4 bases outside the gene matches. CDR1 is MNHEY and CDR2 is SVGAGI in the germline V gene. The CDR3 DNA sequence: TGTGCCAGCAGCCCAGGGACAGACTATGGCTACACCTTC. Protein product: CASSPGTDYGYTF.

This chain joins TRBV28 and TRBJ2-7, with a possible D match to TRBD1 (5 bases). Germline CDR1 is MDHEN and CDR2 is SYDVKM. This CDR3 has 15 residues. V was pared by 1 base and J by 4 bases, with 14 bases between. The CDR3 nucleotides read TGTGCCAGCAGTTTATCGGCAGGGTGGGTATACGAGCAGTACTTC. This codes for CASSLSAGWVYEQYF.

J is TRBJ1-2 and V is TRBV6-5, with a possible D match to TRBD1 (6 bases). The CDR3 loop spans 12 amino acids. The germline CDR1 and CDR2 sequences are MNHEY and SVGAGI. The V end lost 10 bases, the J end lost 2 bases, and 11 bases lay between the germline ends. DNA for the CDR3: TGTGCCACCAGAACAGGGAACTATGGCTACACCTTC. Translated: CATRTGNYGYTF.